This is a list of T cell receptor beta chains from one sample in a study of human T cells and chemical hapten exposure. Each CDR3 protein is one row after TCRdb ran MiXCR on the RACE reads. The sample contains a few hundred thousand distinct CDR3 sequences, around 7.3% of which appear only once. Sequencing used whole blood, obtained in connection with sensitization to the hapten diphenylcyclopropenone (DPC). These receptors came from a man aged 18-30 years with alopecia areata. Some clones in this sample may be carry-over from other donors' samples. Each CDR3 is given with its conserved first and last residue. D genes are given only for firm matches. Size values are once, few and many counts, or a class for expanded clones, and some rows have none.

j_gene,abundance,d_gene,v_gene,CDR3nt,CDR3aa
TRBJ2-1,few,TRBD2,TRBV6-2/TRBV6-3,TGTGCCAGCAGTTACGTGAGCGGGGGGGCAGGAGAGCAGTTCTTC,CASSYVSGGAGEQFF
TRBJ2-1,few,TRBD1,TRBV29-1,TGCAGCGTTGAGCAACAGGGGTTCTACAATGAGCAGTTCTTC,CSVEQQGFYNEQFF
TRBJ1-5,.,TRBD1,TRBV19,TGTGCCAGTAGCAGGGGGGCGAGCAATCAGCCCCAGCATTTT,CASSRGASNQPQHF
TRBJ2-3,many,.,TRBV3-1,TGTGCCAGCAGCCAAGATTGGGGGACAGATACGCAGTATTTT,CASSQDWGTDTQYF
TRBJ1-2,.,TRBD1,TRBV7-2,TGTGCCAGCGGCACCCCGGACAGGGCTAGCGGCTACACCTTC,CASGTPDRASGYTF
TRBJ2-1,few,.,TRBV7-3,TGTGCCAGCAGCTTTAACCATCGGACCGAGCAGTTCTTC,CASSFNHRTEQFF
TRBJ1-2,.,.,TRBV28,TGTGCCAGCAGTTGGACCGGATTGGGAAGGGATTTCTATGGCTACACCTTC,CASSWTGLGRDFYGYTF
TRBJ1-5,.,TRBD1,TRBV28,TGTGCCAGTATGGGACAGATCGTCGGCCCCCAGCATTTT,CASMGQIVGPQHF
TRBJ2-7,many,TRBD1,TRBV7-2,TGTGCCAGCAGCTTGGACAGGGCAAGCTACGAGCAGTACTTC,CASSLDRASYEQYF
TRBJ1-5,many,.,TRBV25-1,TGTGCCAGCAGTGACCCAGGACCGGGCGAGCCCCAGCATTTT,CASSDPGPGEPQHF
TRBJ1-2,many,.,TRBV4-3,TGCGCCAGCAGCCAAGATTACGGAGAAAGTGGCTATGGCTACACCTTC,CASSQDYGESGYGYTF
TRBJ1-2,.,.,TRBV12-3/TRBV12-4,TGTGCCAGCTCCAACCCCCAAAAGAATGCTGGCTACACCTTC,CASSNPQKNAGYTF
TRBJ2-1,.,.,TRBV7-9,TGTGCCAGCAGCTTAAGGCCAGGGATACTCTCCTACAATGAGCAGTTCTTC,CASSLRPGILSYNEQFF
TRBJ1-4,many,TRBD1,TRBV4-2,TGTGCCAGCAGCCAAGAACAGGGGGCGCGAGAAAAACTGTTTTTT,CASSQEQGAREKLFF
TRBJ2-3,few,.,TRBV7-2,TGTGCCAGCTCGTCGGGGGGCCAAGATACGCAGTATTTT,CASSSGGQDTQYF
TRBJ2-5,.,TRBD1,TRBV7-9,TGTGCCAGCAGCTTACGGGGGACAGGGGAAGAGACCCAGTACTTC,CASSLRGTGEETQYF
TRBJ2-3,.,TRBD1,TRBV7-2,TGTGCCAGCAGGCTGCGGGACAGGGCGGATACGCAGTATTTT,CASRLRDRADTQYF
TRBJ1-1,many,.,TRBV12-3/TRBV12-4,TGTGCCAGCAGCCTAAGCAGGGCGAACACTGAAGCTTTCTTT,CASSLSRANTEAFF
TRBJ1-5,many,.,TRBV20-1,TGCAGTGCTAGCCCGATGGCGGGGCCGGACGGGCCCCAGCATTTT,CSASPMAGPDGPQHF
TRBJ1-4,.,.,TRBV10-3,TGTGCCATCAGTGCCCGGGCCGTTAATGAAAAACTGTTTTTT,CAISARAVNEKLFF
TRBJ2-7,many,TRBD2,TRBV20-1,TGCAGTGCTAGAGACCGGCTAGCGGGGACCTACGAGCAGTACTTC,CSARDRLAGTYEQYF
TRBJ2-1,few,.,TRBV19,TGTGCCAGTACAGTGAGCTCCTACAATGAGCAGTTCTTC,CASTVSSYNEQFF
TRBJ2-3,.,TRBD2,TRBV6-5,TGTGCCAGCAGTATTGGGACTAGCGGATACACAGATACGCAGTATTTT,CASSIGTSGYTDTQYF
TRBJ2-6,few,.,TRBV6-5,TGTGCCAGCAGGCCTCGTGGGGCCAACGTCCTGACTTTC,CASRPRGANVLTF
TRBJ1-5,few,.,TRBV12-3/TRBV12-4,TGTGCCAGCAGGCTCGGCCGGGCTTTGCAGCCCCAGCATTTT,CASRLGRALQPQHF
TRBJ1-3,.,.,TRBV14,TGTGCCAGCAGCCAACGGGCGGCCCTCACCATATATTTT,CASSQRAALTIYF
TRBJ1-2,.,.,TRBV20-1,TGCAGTGCTGGTGAAGATGCGGGCTACACCTTC,CSAGEDAGYTF
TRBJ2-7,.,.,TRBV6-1,TGTGCCAGCAGTGCTTCCGGGAATGCCTACGAGCAGTACTTC,CASSASGNAYEQYF
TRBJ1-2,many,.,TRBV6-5,TGTGCCAGCAGTTACTTATCTTCGGGAGTCTATGGCTACACCTTC,CASSYLSSGVYGYTF
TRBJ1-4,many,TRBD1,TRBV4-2,TGTGCCAGCAGCCTTGGGACAGCAACTAATGAAAAACTGTTTTTT,CASSLGTATNEKLFF
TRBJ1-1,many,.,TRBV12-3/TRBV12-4,TGTGCCAGCAGTTTAGCGGGCTGGGGCCACAAGAACACTGAAGCTTTCTTT,CASSLAGWGHKNTEAFF
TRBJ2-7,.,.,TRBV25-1,TGTGCCAGCAGTACCCCCTTCGACGGAACCTACGAGCAGTACTTC,CASSTPFDGTYEQYF
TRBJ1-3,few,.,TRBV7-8,TGTGCCAGCAGCCACCTGAAGAGGGCAGGAAACACCATATATTTT,CASSHLKRAGNTIYF
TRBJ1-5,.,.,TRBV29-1,TGCAGCGTTCTCGAAGGAGGACTTGGCAATCAGCCCCAGCATTTT,CSVLEGGLGNQPQHF
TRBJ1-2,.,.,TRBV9,TGTGCCAGCAGCATGACAGCGGTCTATGGCTACACCTTC,CASSMTAVYGYTF
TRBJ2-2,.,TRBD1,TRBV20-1,TGCAGTGCTGGTCACAGGGGTATCACCGGGGAGCTGTTTTTT,CSAGHRGITGELFF
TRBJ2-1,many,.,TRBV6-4,TGTGCCAGCAGCCGGGACTCCTCCTACAATGAGCAGTTCTTC,CASSRDSSYNEQFF
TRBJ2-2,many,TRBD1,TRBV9,TGTGCCAGCAGCGTATTCGGGACAGCGAACACCGGGGAGCTGTTTTTT,CASSVFGTANTGELFF
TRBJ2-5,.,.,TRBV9,TGTGCCAGCAGCGTAGCTGGCGGGCCGGGGACCCAGTACTTC,CASSVAGGPGTQYF
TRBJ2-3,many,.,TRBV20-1,TGCAGTGCTAGAGATCCCGGGGGGCGTGGAGATACGCAGTATTTT,CSARDPGGRGDTQYF
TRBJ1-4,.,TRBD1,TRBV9,TGTGCCAGCAGCGGAGGGACAGGTGGTGAAAAACTGTTTTTT,CASSGGTGGEKLFF
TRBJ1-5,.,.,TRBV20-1,TGCAGTGCTACCCAAGGGGATTATAGCAATCAGCCCCAGCATTTT,CSATQGDYSNQPQHF
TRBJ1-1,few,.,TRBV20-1,TGCAGTGCCCATGGCACGGGGCTTGGGACTGAAGCTTTCTTT,CSAHGTGLGTEAFF
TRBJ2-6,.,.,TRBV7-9,TGTGCCAGCAGCTTAGGTCCCTCTGGGGCCAACGTCCTGACTTTC,CASSLGPSGANVLTF
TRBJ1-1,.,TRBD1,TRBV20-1,TGCAGTGCTAGCGGGACAGTGAACACTGAAGCTTTCTTT,CSASGTVNTEAFF
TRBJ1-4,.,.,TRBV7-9,TGTGTCAGCAGCTTCCAGCCAGGGTCTAATGAAAAACTGTTTTTT,CVSSFQPGSNEKLFF
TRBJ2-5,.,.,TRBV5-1,TGCGCCAGCAGCTCGTTACCCGCGTCTCAAGAGACCCAGTACTTC,CASSSLPASQETQYF
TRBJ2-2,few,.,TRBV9,TGTGCCAGCAGCGTAGATGACAGGAACACCGGGGAGCTGTTTTTT,CASSVDDRNTGELFF
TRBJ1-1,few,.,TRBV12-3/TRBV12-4,TGTGCCAGCAGTTTAGAGGGTCTTGGAGCTTTCTTT,CASSLEGLGAFF
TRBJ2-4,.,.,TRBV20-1,TGCAGTGCTGTAACAATTCAGGAACGTAACATTCAGTACTTC,CSAVTIQERNIQYF
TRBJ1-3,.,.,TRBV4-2,TGTGCCAGCAGCCAAGCCGGGTTGGGATCTTCTGGAAACACCATATATTTT,CASSQAGLGSSGNTIYF
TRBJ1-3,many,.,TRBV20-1,TGCAGTGCTAGGCCCCCGGGGAGACAGTACCCTTACTCTGGAAACACCATATATTTT,CSARPPGRQYPYSGNTIYF
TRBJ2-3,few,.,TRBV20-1,TGCAGTGCCCCATCCTTGAGGGGGGTCGCAGATACGCAGTATTTT,CSAPSLRGVADTQYF
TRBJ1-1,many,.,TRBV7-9,TGTGCCAGCACCCAAAAACAATTAGTGGAAGCTTTCTTT,CASTQKQLVEAFF